These T cell receptor beta chains were read from a single sample in a study of shared clonotypes between healthy human individuals. Method: immunoSEQ multiplex PCR; TCRdb's copy keeps in-frame clones and lacks some. Among 1,400,000 or so clones, about 98.5% were seen once, and the ten largest hold around 0.38%. Sequencing input: naive CD4+ T cells sorted from blood. The receptor source for this set is a man aged 25 to 45 in good health. The CDR3 runs from the conserved cysteine through the conserved F or W. Each record gives: D gene, clone size, J gene, V gene, CDR3 length, CDR3 protein, CDR3 DNA. The D gene is left open where the match is weak. The listing skips clone size in some rows; elsewhere it reads once, few, many or a size class.

d_call: TRBD2
clone_size: -
j_call: TRBJ2-7
v_call: TRBV30
cdr3_length: 15
cdr3_aa: CAWSAGGLAGGEQYF
cdr3_nt: TGTGCCTGGAGCGCCGGGGGACTAGCGGGAGGCGAGCAGTACTTC

d_call: -
clone_size: -
j_call: TRBJ2-7
v_call: TRBV7-8
cdr3_length: 15
cdr3_aa: CASSLVGRGTYEQYF
cdr3_nt: TGTGCCAGCAGCTTAGTCGGCCGAGGAACCTACGAGCAGTACTTC

d_call: -
clone_size: -
j_call: TRBJ2-7
v_call: TRBV6-4
cdr3_length: 14
cdr3_aa: CASSATAGAYEQYF
cdr3_nt: TGTGCCAGCAGCGCCACAGCAGGGGCCTACGAGCAGTACTTC

d_call: -
clone_size: -
j_call: TRBJ2-3
v_call: TRBV20-1
cdr3_length: 11
cdr3_aa: CSFQVTDTQYF
cdr3_nt: TGCAGCTTCCAGGTAACAGATACGCAGTATTTT

d_call: -
clone_size: -
j_call: TRBJ1-1
v_call: TRBV28
cdr3_length: 15
cdr3_aa: CASSHLGVSNTEAFF
cdr3_nt: TGTGCCAGCAGTCACCTGGGGGTCTCGAACACTGAAGCTTTCTTT

d_call: -
clone_size: -
j_call: TRBJ2-1
v_call: TRBV5-8
cdr3_length: 16
cdr3_aa: CASSLGVGLSYNEQFF
cdr3_nt: TGTGCCAGCAGCTTGGGGGTGGGACTCTCCTACAATGAGCAGTTCTTC

d_call: -
clone_size: -
j_call: TRBJ1-4
v_call: TRBV5-1
cdr3_length: 13
cdr3_aa: CASSLEPNEKLFF
cdr3_nt: TGCGCCAGCAGCTTGGAGCCTAATGAAAAACTGTTTTTT

d_call: TRBD2
clone_size: -
j_call: TRBJ2-1
v_call: TRBV30
cdr3_length: 14
cdr3_aa: CAWSLQLAGNEQFF
cdr3_nt: TGTGCCTGGAGTCTTCAACTAGCGGGCAATGAGCAGTTCTTC

d_call: TRBD1
clone_size: -
j_call: TRBJ2-7
v_call: TRBV27
cdr3_length: 16
cdr3_aa: CASSPDRGRSLLGQYF
cdr3_nt: TGTGCCAGCAGCCCGGACAGGGGGCGCTCCCTTTTGGGGCAGTACTTC

d_call: TRBD1
clone_size: -
j_call: TRBJ1-2
v_call: TRBV6-5
cdr3_length: 14
cdr3_aa: CASSEPGQLYGYTF
cdr3_nt: TGTGCCAGCAGTGAACCGGGACAGCTCTATGGCTACACCTTC

d_call: -
clone_size: once
j_call: TRBJ1-1
v_call: TRBV5-6
cdr3_length: 15
cdr3_aa: CASSFFVGTPTGAFF
cdr3_nt: TGTGCCAGCAGCTTTTTTGTAGGGACCCCAACGGGTGCTTTCTTT

d_call: -
clone_size: -
j_call: TRBJ2-2
v_call: TRBV27
cdr3_length: 16
cdr3_aa: CASTPRWMRVPGELFF
cdr3_nt: TGTGCCAGCACCCCCCGGTGGATGCGCGTGCCCGGGGAGCTGTTTTTT

d_call: TRBD1
clone_size: -
j_call: TRBJ2-1
v_call: TRBV10-1
cdr3_length: 15
cdr3_aa: CASSGGQGVNNEQFF
cdr3_nt: TGCGCCAGCAGTGGTGGACAGGGTGTGAACAATGAGCAGTTCTTC

d_call: -
clone_size: -
j_call: TRBJ2-6
v_call: TRBV27
cdr3_length: 14
cdr3_aa: CASSLSSGANVLTF
cdr3_nt: TGTGCCAGCAGCCTCAGCTCTGGGGCCAACGTCCTGACTTTC

d_call: TRBD2
clone_size: -
j_call: TRBJ2-7
v_call: TRBV9
cdr3_length: 14
cdr3_aa: CASSPGLATYEQYF
cdr3_nt: TGTGCCAGCAGCCCGGGACTAGCGACCTACGAGCAGTACTTC

d_call: -
clone_size: -
j_call: TRBJ1-3
v_call: TRBV19
cdr3_length: 17
cdr3_aa: CASSPRDFLSSGNTIYF
cdr3_nt: TGTGCCAGTAGTCCAAGAGATTTTCTGAGCTCTGGAAACACCATATATTTT

d_call: TRBD2
clone_size: -
j_call: TRBJ2-3
v_call: TRBV18
cdr3_length: 18
cdr3_aa: CASSPQRVAGGPGDTQYF
cdr3_nt: TGTGCCAGCTCACCACAGCGAGTAGCGGGAGGGCCCGGGGATACGCAGTATTTT

d_call: TRBD2
clone_size: -
j_call: TRBJ2-3
v_call: TRBV19
cdr3_length: 13
cdr3_aa: CATHGTSGNTQYF
cdr3_nt: TGTGCCACCCACGGGACTAGCGGGAATACGCAGTATTTT

d_call: -
clone_size: -
j_call: TRBJ1-1
v_call: TRBV2
cdr3_length: 12
cdr3_aa: CASSRENTEAFF
cdr3_nt: TGTGCCAGCAGTCGAGAGAACACTGAAGCTTTCTTT

d_call: TRBD1
clone_size: -
j_call: TRBJ2-3
v_call: TRBV19
cdr3_length: 14
cdr3_aa: CASSITGDTDTQYF
cdr3_nt: TGTGCCAGTAGTATTACAGGGGACACAGATACGCAGTATTTT

d_call: -
clone_size: -
j_call: TRBJ1-2
v_call: TRBV6-1
cdr3_length: 15
cdr3_aa: CASSEGAGANYGYTF
cdr3_nt: TGTGCCAGCAGTGAAGGGGCGGGAGCTAACTATGGCTACACCTTC

d_call: -
clone_size: -
j_call: TRBJ1-5
v_call: TRBV30
cdr3_length: 14
cdr3_aa: CAWSLLGGNQPQHF
cdr3_nt: TGTGCCTGGAGTTTATTGGGGGGCAATCAGCCCCAGCATTTT

d_call: -
clone_size: -
j_call: TRBJ1-2
v_call: TRBV7-9
cdr3_length: 14
cdr3_aa: CASSLKGSDYGYTF
cdr3_nt: TGTGCCAGCAGCTTAAAGGGGAGCGACTATGGCTACACCTTC

d_call: TRBD2
clone_size: -
j_call: TRBJ2-2
v_call: TRBV9
cdr3_length: 17
cdr3_aa: CASSPSGVAGITGELFF
cdr3_nt: TGTGCCAGCAGCCCCTCGGGAGTAGCGGGAATCACCGGGGAGCTGTTTTTT

d_call: TRBD1
clone_size: -
j_call: TRBJ1-2
v_call: TRBV6-1
cdr3_length: 14
cdr3_aa: CASSPDRAPIGYTF
cdr3_nt: TGTGCCAGCAGTCCGGACAGGGCCCCGATCGGCTACACCTTC

d_call: -
clone_size: -
j_call: TRBJ1-1
v_call: TRBV18
cdr3_length: 12
cdr3_aa: CASSPSVTEAFF
cdr3_nt: TGTGCCAGCTCACCATCCGTCACTGAAGCTTTCTTT

d_call: TRBD1
clone_size: -
j_call: TRBJ2-1
v_call: TRBV7-7
cdr3_length: 19
cdr3_aa: CASSLFVTGLPGSYNEQFF
cdr3_nt: TGTGCCAGCAGCTTATTTGTGACAGGGCTACCCGGGTCCTACAATGAGCAGTTCTTC

d_call: -
clone_size: -
j_call: TRBJ1-2
v_call: TRBV6-1
cdr3_length: 14
cdr3_aa: CASSEYRPSYGYTF
cdr3_nt: TGTGCCAGCAGTGAATACAGACCATCCTATGGCTACACCTTC

d_call: TRBD2
clone_size: -
j_call: TRBJ2-7
v_call: TRBV6-5
cdr3_length: 14
cdr3_aa: CASSQAGPHYEQYF
cdr3_nt: TGTGCCAGCAGCCAAGCGGGACCTCACTACGAGCAGTACTTC